This is a list of T cell receptor beta chains from one sample in a study of cytomegalovirus exposure and HLA in healthy donors. Produced via immunoSEQ multiplex PCR; TCRdb's table is partial and in-frame only. The sample comprises some 100,000 clones, about 80% of which are singletons, and more than 2% rests with the top ten. The sample comprised PBMCs. The receptors originated from a human donor in good health. CDR3s include the opening cysteine and the closing phenylalanine or tryptophan. A D gene is named only where the DNA matches it firmly. Clone size is stated in some rows and not others, as once, few, many or a class when expanded.

cdr3_length: 16
clone_size: -
j_call: TRBJ2-2
v_call: TRBV7-9
d_call: -
cdr3_aa: CASSAHVQGNTGELFF
cdr3_nt: TGTGCCAGCAGCGCACATGTCCAGGGGAACACCGGGGAGCTGTTTTTT

cdr3_length: 16
clone_size: -
j_call: TRBJ1-4
v_call: TRBV5-1
d_call: -
cdr3_aa: CASSRSWGGENEKLFF
cdr3_nt: TGCGCCAGCAGCAGAAGCTGGGGGGGGGAGAATGAAAAACTGTTTTTT

cdr3_length: 15
clone_size: -
j_call: TRBJ1-5
v_call: TRBV19
d_call: TRBD1
cdr3_aa: CASSPTGGGNQPQHF
cdr3_nt: TGTGCCAGTAGTCCCACAGGGGGTGGCAATCAGCCCCAGCATTTT

cdr3_length: 15
clone_size: -
j_call: TRBJ1-5
v_call: TRBV5-1
d_call: TRBD1
cdr3_aa: CASSFRPGGGQPQHF
cdr3_nt: TGCGCCAGCAGCTTTCGGCCAGGGGGCGGTCAGCCCCAGCATTTT

cdr3_length: 12
clone_size: -
j_call: TRBJ1-1
v_call: TRBV7-9
d_call: -
cdr3_aa: CASSRDTPGAFF
cdr3_nt: TGTGCCAGCAGCCGGGACACCCCGGGAGCTTTCTTT

cdr3_length: 15
clone_size: -
j_call: TRBJ2-7
v_call: TRBV7-2
d_call: TRBD1
cdr3_aa: CASSLATGGAREQYF
cdr3_nt: TGTGCCAGCAGCTTAGCGACAGGGGGCGCGCGGGAGCAGTACTTC

cdr3_length: 15
clone_size: -
j_call: TRBJ2-2
v_call: TRBV27
d_call: -
cdr3_aa: CASSLADSKTGELFF
cdr3_nt: TGTGCCAGCAGTTTAGCGGACAGCAAAACCGGGGAGCTGTTTTTT

cdr3_length: 14
clone_size: -
j_call: TRBJ2-7
v_call: TRBV10-1
d_call: TRBD1
cdr3_aa: CASSDPGQAYEQYF
cdr3_nt: TGCGCCAGCAGTGACCCAGGACAGGCCTACGAGCAGTACTTC

cdr3_length: 13
clone_size: -
j_call: TRBJ2-2
v_call: TRBV6-5
d_call: TRBD1
cdr3_aa: CASRGTDTGELFF
cdr3_nt: TGTGCCAGCAGGGGGACAGACACCGGGGAGCTGTTTTTT

cdr3_length: 13
clone_size: -
j_call: TRBJ2-5
v_call: TRBV18
d_call: -
cdr3_aa: CASSPRLVETQYF
cdr3_nt: TGTGCCAGCTCACCCAGGCTCGTGGAGACCCAGTACTTC

cdr3_length: 13
clone_size: -
j_call: TRBJ2-2
v_call: TRBV6-1
d_call: -
cdr3_aa: CASSDYLTGELFF
cdr3_nt: TGTGCCAGCAGTGACTATCTCACCGGGGAGCTGTTTTTT

cdr3_length: 13
clone_size: -
j_call: TRBJ1-4
v_call: TRBV10-2
d_call: -
cdr3_aa: CASSGAENEKLFF
cdr3_nt: TGCGCCAGCAGTGGGGCAGAGAATGAAAAACTGTTTTTT

cdr3_length: 16
clone_size: once
j_call: TRBJ2-3
v_call: TRBV2
d_call: -
cdr3_aa: CASSESGAGSADTQYF
cdr3_nt: TGTGCCAGCAGTGAGTCCGGGGCGGGGAGCGCAGATACGCAGTATTTT

cdr3_length: 15
clone_size: -
j_call: TRBJ1-2
v_call: TRBV15
d_call: -
cdr3_aa: CATSRDSGQFLGYTF
cdr3_nt: TGTGCCACCAGCAGAGATTCCGGACAGTTCCTTGGCTACACCTTC

cdr3_length: 16
clone_size: -
j_call: TRBJ2-7
v_call: TRBV7-8
d_call: TRBD1
cdr3_aa: CASSPRAGTGNYEQYF
cdr3_nt: TGTGCCAGCAGCCCACGCGCCGGGACAGGGAACTACGAGCAGTACTTC

cdr3_length: 16
clone_size: -
j_call: TRBJ2-3
v_call: TRBV14
d_call: -
cdr3_aa: CASSQDLPSTADTQYF
cdr3_nt: TGTGCCAGCAGCCAAGATTTACCCAGTACCGCAGATACGCAGTATTTT

cdr3_length: 13
clone_size: few
j_call: TRBJ1-1
v_call: TRBV7-9
d_call: -
cdr3_aa: CASSFSLNTEAFF
cdr3_nt: TGTGCCAGCAGCTTTTCTCTGAACACTGAAGCTTTCTTT

cdr3_length: 16
clone_size: few
j_call: TRBJ2-2
v_call: TRBV2
d_call: -
cdr3_aa: CASRRFRTVETGELFF
cdr3_nt: TGTGCCAGCAGGCGATTTAGGACAGTAGAGACCGGGGAGCTGTTTTTT

cdr3_length: 18
clone_size: -
j_call: TRBJ1-4
v_call: TRBV18
d_call: -
cdr3_aa: CASSPQLTGSGTNEKLFF
cdr3_nt: TGTGCCAGCTCACCACAACTTACAGGGTCAGGCACTAATGAAAAACTGTTTTTT

cdr3_length: 17
clone_size: -
j_call: TRBJ2-1
v_call: TRBV5-1
d_call: TRBD2
cdr3_aa: CASSLGGSGRYYNEQFF
cdr3_nt: TGCGCCAGCAGCTTGGGAGGTAGCGGGAGGTATTACAATGAGCAGTTCTTC

cdr3_length: 14
clone_size: -
j_call: TRBJ2-7
v_call: TRBV28
d_call: TRBD1
cdr3_aa: CASSSPGGLYEQYF
cdr3_nt: TGTGCCAGCAGTTCTCCAGGGGGCCTCTACGAGCAGTACTTC

cdr3_length: 13
clone_size: -
j_call: TRBJ2-7
v_call: TRBV7-2
d_call: -
cdr3_aa: CASSTNSKNEQYF
cdr3_nt: TGTGCCAGCAGCACAAATTCGAAGAACGAGCAGTACTTC

cdr3_length: 14
clone_size: -
j_call: TRBJ2-5
v_call: TRBV28
d_call: -
cdr3_aa: CASSFSSHQETQYF
cdr3_nt: TGTGCCAGCAGTTTCTCCTCCCACCAAGAGACCCAGTACTTC

cdr3_length: 16
clone_size: -
j_call: TRBJ1-4
v_call: TRBV28
d_call: -
cdr3_aa: CASSSPRRQGNEKLFF
cdr3_nt: TGTGCCAGCAGTTCTCCGCGTAGGCAGGGGAATGAAAAACTGTTTTTT

cdr3_length: 19
clone_size: few
j_call: TRBJ2-5
v_call: TRBV6-1
d_call: TRBD2
cdr3_aa: CASSEGLSSGKLGQETQYF
cdr3_nt: TGTGCCAGCAGTGAAGGTTTGTCTAGCGGGAAGTTGGGCCAAGAGACCCAGTACTTC

cdr3_length: 14
clone_size: -
j_call: TRBJ2-7
v_call: TRBV18
d_call: TRBD2
cdr3_aa: CASRGLATTYEQYF
cdr3_nt: TGTGCCAGCCGAGGACTAGCGACTACCTACGAGCAGTACTTC

cdr3_length: 14
clone_size: once
j_call: TRBJ1-1
v_call: TRBV11-2
d_call: TRBD1
cdr3_aa: CASSPQGALTEAFF
cdr3_nt: TGTGCCAGCAGCCCACAGGGGGCGCTGACTGAAGCTTTCTTT

cdr3_length: 15
clone_size: -
j_call: TRBJ2-3
v_call: TRBV28
d_call: -
cdr3_aa: CASSPGEGGSDTQYF
cdr3_nt: TGTGCCAGCAGTCCAGGGGAGGGTGGTTCGGATACGCAGTATTTT

cdr3_length: 14
clone_size: -
j_call: TRBJ1-3
v_call: TRBV30
d_call: -
cdr3_aa: CAWSIGDRGNTIYF
cdr3_nt: TGTGCCTGGAGTATCGGAGACAGGGGAAACACCATATATTTT

cdr3_length: 16
clone_size: -
j_call: TRBJ1-2
v_call: TRBV5-4
d_call: TRBD1
cdr3_aa: CASSPPGQGALYGYTF
cdr3_nt: TGTGCCAGCAGCCCACCGGGACAGGGTGCCCTCTATGGCTACACCTTC

cdr3_length: 14
clone_size: -
j_call: TRBJ2-1
v_call: TRBV4-3
d_call: -
cdr3_aa: CASSQVQGGAEQFF
cdr3_nt: TGCGCCAGCAGCCAAGTACAGGGAGGGGCTGAGCAGTTCTTC

cdr3_length: 16
clone_size: -
j_call: TRBJ2-5
v_call: TRBV28
d_call: TRBD2
cdr3_aa: CASTHLGGLAEETQYF
cdr3_nt: TGTGCCAGCACTCACTTAGGGGGACTAGCGGAAGAGACCCAGTACTTC

cdr3_length: 14
clone_size: -
j_call: TRBJ1-1
v_call: TRBV6-5
d_call: TRBD1
cdr3_aa: CASRPNRGNTEAFF
cdr3_nt: TGTGCCAGCAGGCCGAACAGGGGTAACACTGAAGCTTTCTTT

cdr3_length: 17
clone_size: -
j_call: TRBJ2-6
v_call: TRBV29-1
d_call: TRBD1
cdr3_aa: CSVEGRDRDSGANVLTF
cdr3_nt: TGCAGCGTTGAAGGGCGGGACAGGGACTCTGGGGCCAACGTCCTGACTTTC

cdr3_length: 15
clone_size: few
j_call: TRBJ1-6
v_call: TRBV6-5
d_call: -
cdr3_aa: CASSYGVGANSPLHF
cdr3_nt: TGTGCCAGCAGTTACGGAGTTGGAGCAAATTCACCCCTCCACTTT

cdr3_length: 17
clone_size: -
j_call: TRBJ2-2
v_call: TRBV11-3
d_call: TRBD1
cdr3_aa: CASSLGRGSTNTGELFF
cdr3_nt: TGTGCCAGCAGCTTAGGCAGGGGGTCAACGAACACCGGGGAGCTGTTTTTT

cdr3_length: 15
clone_size: -
j_call: TRBJ2-1
v_call: TRBV7-9
d_call: TRBD2
cdr3_aa: CASTKPSGTYNEQFF
cdr3_nt: TGTGCCAGCACCAAACCTAGCGGTACCTACAATGAGCAGTTCTTC

cdr3_length: 12
clone_size: -
j_call: TRBJ1-1
v_call: TRBV6-5
d_call: -
cdr3_aa: CASTNLNTEAFF
cdr3_nt: TGTGCCAGCACCAATTTGAACACTGAAGCTTTCTTT

cdr3_length: 13
clone_size: -
j_call: TRBJ1-1
v_call: TRBV5-4
d_call: TRBD1
cdr3_aa: CATRDRAGTEAFF
cdr3_nt: TGTGCCACTAGGGACAGGGCTGGCACTGAAGCTTTCTTT

cdr3_length: 15
clone_size: -
j_call: TRBJ2-7
v_call: TRBV6-5
d_call: TRBD2
cdr3_aa: CASSPSGRGLSAQYF
cdr3_nt: TGTGCCAGCAGCCCCTCGGGGCGGGGACTATCCGCGCAGTACTTC